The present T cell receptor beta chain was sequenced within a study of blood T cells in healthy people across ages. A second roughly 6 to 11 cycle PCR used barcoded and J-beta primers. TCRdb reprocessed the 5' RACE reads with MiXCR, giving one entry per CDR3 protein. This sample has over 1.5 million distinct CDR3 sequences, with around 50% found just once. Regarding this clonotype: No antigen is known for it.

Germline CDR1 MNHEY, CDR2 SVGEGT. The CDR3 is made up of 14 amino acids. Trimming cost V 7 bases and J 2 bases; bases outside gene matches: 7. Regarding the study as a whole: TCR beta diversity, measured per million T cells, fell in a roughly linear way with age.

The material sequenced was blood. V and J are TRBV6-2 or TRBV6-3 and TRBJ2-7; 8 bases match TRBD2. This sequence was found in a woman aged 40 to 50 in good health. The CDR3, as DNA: TGTGCCAGCACCGCGGGGGGATCGGCCTACGAGCAGTACTTC. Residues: CASTAGGSAYEQYF.